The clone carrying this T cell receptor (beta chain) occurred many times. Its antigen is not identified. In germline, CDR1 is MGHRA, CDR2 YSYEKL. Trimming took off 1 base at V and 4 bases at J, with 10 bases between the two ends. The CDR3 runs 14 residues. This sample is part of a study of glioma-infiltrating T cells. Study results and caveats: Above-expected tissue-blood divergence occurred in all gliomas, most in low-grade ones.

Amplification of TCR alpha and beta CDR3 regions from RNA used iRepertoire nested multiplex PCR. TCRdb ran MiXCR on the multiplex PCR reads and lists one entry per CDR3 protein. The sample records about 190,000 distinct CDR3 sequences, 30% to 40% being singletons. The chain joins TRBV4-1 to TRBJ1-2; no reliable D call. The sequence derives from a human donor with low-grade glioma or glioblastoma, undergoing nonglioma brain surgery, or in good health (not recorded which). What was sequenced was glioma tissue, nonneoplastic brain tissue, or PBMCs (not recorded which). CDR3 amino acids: CASSQGEARYGYTF. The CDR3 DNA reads TGCGCCAGCAGCCAAGGTGAGGCTCGCTATGGCTACACCTTC.